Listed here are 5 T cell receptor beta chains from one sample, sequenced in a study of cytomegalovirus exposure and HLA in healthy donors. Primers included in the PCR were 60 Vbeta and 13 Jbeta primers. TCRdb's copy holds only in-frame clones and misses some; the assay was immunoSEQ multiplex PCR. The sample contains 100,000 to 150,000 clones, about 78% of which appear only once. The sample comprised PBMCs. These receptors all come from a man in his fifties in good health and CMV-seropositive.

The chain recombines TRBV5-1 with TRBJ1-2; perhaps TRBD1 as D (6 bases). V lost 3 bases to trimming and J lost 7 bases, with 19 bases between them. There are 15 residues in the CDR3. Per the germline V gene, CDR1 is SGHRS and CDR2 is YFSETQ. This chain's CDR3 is CASSSDTGLVGGYTF. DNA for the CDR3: TGCGCCAGCAGCTCGGACACAGGGTTAGTTGGTGGCTACACCTTC.

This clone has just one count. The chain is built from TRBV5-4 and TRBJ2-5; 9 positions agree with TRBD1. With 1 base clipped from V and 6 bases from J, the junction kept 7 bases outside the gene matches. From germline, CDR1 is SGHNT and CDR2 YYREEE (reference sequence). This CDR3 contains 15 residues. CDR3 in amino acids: CASSLRQGVAQTQYF. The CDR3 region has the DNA TGTGCCAGCAGCTTGCGACAGGGGGTCGCTCAGACCCAGTACTTC. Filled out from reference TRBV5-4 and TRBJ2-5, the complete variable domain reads ETGVTQSPTHLIKTRGQQVTLRCSSQSGHNTVSWYQQALGQGPQFIFQYYREEENGRGNFPPRFSGLQFPNYSSELNVNALELDDSALYLCASSLRQGVAQTQYFGPGTRLLVL.

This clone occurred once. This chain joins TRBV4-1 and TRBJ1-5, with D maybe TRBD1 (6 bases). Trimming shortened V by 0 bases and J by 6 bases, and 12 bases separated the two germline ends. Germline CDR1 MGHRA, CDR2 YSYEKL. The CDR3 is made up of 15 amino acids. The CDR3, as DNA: TGCGCCAGCAGCCAAGATGTTCAGGGGCGTCAGCCCCAGCATTTT. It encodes CASSQDVQGRQPQHF.

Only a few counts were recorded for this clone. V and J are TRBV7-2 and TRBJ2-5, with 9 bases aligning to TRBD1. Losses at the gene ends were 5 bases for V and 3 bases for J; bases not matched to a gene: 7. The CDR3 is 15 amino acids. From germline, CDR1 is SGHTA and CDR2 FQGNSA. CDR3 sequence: CASSPLTGGEETQYF. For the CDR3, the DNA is TGTGCCAGCAGCCCTCTAACAGGGGGCGAAGAGACCCAGTACTTC.

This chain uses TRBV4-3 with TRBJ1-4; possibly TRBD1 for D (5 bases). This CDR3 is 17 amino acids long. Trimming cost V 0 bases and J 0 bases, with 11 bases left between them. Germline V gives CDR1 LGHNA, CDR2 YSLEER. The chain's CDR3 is CASSQDFRGATNEKLFF. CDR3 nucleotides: TGCGCCAGCAGCCAAGATTTTAGGGGTGCAACTAATGAAAAACTGTTTTTT.